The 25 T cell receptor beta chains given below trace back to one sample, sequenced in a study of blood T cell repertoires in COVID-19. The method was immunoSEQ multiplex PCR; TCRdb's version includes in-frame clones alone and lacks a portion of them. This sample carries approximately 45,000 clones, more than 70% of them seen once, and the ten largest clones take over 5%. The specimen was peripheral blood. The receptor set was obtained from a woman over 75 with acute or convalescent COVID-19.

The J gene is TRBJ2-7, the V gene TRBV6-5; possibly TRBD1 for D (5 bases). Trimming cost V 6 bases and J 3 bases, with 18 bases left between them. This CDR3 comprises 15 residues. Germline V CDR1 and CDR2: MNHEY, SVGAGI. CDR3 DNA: TGTGCCAGCAGATCGACAGAGAATATGGTCTACGAGCAGTACTTC. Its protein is CASRSTENMVYEQYF.

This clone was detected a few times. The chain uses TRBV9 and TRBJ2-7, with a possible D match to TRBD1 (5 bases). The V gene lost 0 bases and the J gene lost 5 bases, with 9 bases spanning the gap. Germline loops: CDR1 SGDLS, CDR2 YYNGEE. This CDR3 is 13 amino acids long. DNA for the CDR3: TGTGCCAGCAGCGTAGGAACACAGGACGAGCAGTACTTC. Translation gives CASSVGTQDEQYF.

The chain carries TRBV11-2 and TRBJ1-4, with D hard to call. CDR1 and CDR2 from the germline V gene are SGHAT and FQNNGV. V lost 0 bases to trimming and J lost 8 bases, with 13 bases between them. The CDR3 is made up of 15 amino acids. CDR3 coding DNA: TGTGCCAGCAGCTTAGAGAGAGGTCATGGGGAAAAACTGTTTTTT. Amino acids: CASSLERGHGEKLFF.

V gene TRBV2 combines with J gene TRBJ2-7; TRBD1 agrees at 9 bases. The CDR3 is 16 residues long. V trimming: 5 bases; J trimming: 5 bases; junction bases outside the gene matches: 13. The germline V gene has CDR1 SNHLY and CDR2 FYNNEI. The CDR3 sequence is CASSLDLTGGGDEQYF. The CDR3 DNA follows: TGTGCCAGCAGTCTTGACCTGACAGGGGGAGGGGACGAGCAGTACTTC.

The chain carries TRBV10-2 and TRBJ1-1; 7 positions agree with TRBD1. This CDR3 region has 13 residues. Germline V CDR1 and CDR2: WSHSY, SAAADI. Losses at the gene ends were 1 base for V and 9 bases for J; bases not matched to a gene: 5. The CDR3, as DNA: TGCGCCAGCAGTGAGTTTGACAGGGCGCAAGCTTTCTTT. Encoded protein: CASSEFDRAQAFF.

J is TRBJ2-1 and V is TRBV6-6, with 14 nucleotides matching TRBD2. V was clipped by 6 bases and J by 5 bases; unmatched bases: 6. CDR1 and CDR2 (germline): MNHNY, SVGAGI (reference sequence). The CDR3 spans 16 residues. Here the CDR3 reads CASSPGLAGGNNEQFF. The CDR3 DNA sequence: TGTGCCAGCAGCCCCGGACTAGCGGGGGGCAACAATGAGCAGTTCTTC.

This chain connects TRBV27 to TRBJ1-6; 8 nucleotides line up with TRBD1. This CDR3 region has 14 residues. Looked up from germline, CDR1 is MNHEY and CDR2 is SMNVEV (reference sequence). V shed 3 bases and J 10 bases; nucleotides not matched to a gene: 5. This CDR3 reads CASSFRGPESPLHF. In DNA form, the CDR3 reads TGTGCCAGCAGTTTCAGGGGGCCGGAGTCACCCCTCCACTTT.

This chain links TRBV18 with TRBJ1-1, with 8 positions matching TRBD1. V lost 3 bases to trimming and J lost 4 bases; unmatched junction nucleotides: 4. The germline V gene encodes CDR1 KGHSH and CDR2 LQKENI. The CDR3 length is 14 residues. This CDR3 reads CASSPRGQGTEAFF. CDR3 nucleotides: TGTGCCAGCTCACCTCGAGGACAGGGCACTGAAGCTTTCTTT.

The CDR3 is CASSHGGRLAKNIQYF. The CDR3 coding sequence is TGTGCCAGCAGCCACGGGGGGAGGTTAGCCAAAAACATTCAGTACTTC. J is TRBJ2-4 and V is TRBV6-6, with TRBD2 identical over 7 bases. CDR1 is MNHNY, CDR2 SVGAGI, per germline (reference sequence). V lost 6 bases to trimming and J lost 0 bases; unmatched junction nucleotides: 8. The CDR3 loop spans 16 amino acids.

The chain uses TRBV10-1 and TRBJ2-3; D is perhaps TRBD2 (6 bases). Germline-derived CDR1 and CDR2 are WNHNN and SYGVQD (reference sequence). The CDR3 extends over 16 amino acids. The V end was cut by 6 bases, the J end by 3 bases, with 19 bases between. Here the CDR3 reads CASSLGPSDGTDTQYF. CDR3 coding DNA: TGCGCCAGCAGCCTGGGGCCTAGCGATGGAACAGATACGCAGTATTTT.

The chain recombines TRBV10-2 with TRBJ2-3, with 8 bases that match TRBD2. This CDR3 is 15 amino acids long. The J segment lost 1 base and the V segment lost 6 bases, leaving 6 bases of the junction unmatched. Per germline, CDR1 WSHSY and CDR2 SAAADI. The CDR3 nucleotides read TGCGCCAGCAGGAACAGCGGGGGCCGCACAGATACGCAGTATTTT. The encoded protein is CASRNSGGRTDTQYF.

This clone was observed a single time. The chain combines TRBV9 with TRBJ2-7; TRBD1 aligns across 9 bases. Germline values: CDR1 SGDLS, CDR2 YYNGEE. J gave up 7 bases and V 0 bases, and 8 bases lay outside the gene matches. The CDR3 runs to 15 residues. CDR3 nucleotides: TGTGCCAGCAGCGTAGGGACACAGGGGGCGGGGGAGCAGTACTTC. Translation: CASSVGTQGAGEQYF.

Written as DNA, the CDR3 is TGTGCCAGCAGTGCTCAGGGGGAGCACACTGAAGCTTTCTTT. Its protein product is CASSAQGEHTEAFF. This rearrangement joins TRBV6-4 to TRBJ1-1, with 7 bases fitting TRBD1. Germline V lookup: CDR1 MRHNA, CDR2 SNTAGT. The CDR3 is made up of 14 amino acids. V lost 4 bases to trimming and J lost 3 bases; unmatched junction nucleotides: 5.

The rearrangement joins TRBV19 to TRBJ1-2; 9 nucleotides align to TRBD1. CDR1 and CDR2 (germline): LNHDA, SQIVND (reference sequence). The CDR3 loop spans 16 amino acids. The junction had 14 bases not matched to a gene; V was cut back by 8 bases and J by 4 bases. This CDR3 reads CASPSRDRVWSYGYTF. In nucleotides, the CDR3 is TGTGCCAGTCCGTCCCGGGACAGGGTTTGGAGCTATGGCTACACCTTC. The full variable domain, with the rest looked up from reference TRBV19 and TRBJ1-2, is DGGITQSPKYLFRKEGQNVTLSCEQNLNHDAMYWYRQDPGQGLRLIYYSQIVNDFQKGDIAEGYSVSREKKESFPLTVTSAQKNPTAFYLCASPSRDRVWSYGYTFGSGTRLTVV.

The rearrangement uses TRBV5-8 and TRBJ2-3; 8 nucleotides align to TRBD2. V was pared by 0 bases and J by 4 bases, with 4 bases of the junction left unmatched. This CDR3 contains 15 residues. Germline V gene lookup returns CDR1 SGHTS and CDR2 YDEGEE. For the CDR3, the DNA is TGTGCCAGCAGCTTGGGACTAGCGTTCGCAGATACGCAGTATTTT. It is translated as CASSLGLAFADTQYF.

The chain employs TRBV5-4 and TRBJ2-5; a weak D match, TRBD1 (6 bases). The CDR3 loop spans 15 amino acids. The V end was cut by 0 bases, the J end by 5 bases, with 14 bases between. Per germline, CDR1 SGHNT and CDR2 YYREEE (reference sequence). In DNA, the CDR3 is TGTGCCAGCAGCTTGGTAATTGGGGGCCACGAGACCCAGTACTTC. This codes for CASSLVIGGHETQYF.

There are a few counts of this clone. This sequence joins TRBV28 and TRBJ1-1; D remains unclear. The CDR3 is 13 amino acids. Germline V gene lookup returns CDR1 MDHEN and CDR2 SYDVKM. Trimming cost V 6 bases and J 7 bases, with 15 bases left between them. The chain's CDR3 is CASSRTLIGEAFF. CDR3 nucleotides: TGTGCCAGCAGCAGGACTCTAATCGGTGAAGCTTTCTTT.

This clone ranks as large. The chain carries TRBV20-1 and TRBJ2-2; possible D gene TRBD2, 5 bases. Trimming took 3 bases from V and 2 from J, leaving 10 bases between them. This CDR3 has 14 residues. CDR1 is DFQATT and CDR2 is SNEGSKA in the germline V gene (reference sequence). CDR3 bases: TGCAGTGCTAGTCAGGAGGAAAACACCGGGGAGCTGTTTTTT. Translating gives CSASQEENTGELFF.

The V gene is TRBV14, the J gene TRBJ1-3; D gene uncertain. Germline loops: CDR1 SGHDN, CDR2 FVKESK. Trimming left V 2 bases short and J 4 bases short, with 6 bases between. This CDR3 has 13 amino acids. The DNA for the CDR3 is TGTGCCAGCAGCCAAACGGGAGGAAACACCATATATTTT. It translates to CASSQTGGNTIYF.

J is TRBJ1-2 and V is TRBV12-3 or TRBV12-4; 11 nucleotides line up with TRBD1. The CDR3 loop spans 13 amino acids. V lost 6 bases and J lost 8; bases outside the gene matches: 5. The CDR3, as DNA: TGTGCCAGCAGATGGACAGGGGGCGGAGGCTACACCTTC. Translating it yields CASRWTGGGGYTF.

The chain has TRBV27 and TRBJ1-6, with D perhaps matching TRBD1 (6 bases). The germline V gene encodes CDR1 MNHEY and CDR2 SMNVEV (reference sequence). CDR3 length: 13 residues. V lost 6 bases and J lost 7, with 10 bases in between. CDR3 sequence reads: CASSRGANSPLHF. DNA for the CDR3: TGTGCCAGCAGCCGGGGGGCCAATTCACCCCTCCACTTT.

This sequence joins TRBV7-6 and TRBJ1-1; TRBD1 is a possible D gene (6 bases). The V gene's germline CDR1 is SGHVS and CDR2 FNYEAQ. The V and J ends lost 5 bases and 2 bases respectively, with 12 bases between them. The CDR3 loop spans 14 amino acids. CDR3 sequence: CASSGGRGNTEAFF. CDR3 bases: TGTGCCAGCAGCGGAGGCAGGGGTAACACTGAAGCTTTCTTT.

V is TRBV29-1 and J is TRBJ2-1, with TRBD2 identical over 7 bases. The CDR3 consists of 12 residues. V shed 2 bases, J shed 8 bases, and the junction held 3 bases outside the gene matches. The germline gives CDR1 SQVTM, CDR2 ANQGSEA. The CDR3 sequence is CSVERLADEQFF. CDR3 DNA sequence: TGCAGCGTTGAAAGACTAGCCGATGAGCAGTTCTTC.

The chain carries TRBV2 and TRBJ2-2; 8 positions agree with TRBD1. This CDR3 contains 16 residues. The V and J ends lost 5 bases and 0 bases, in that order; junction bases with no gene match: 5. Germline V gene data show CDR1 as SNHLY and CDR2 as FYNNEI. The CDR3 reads CASSRTGNANTGELFF. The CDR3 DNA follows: TGTGCCAGCAGTAGGACAGGGAACGCGAACACCGGGGAGCTGTTTTTT.

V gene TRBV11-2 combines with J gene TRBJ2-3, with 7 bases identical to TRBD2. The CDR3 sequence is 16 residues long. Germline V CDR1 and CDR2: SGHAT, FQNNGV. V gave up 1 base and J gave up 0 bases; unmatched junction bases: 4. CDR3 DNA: TGTGCCAGCAGCTTAGCTGGCGGGGGAAGCACAGATACGCAGTATTTT. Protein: CASSLAGGGSTDTQYF.